These T cell receptor beta chains were read from a single sample in a study of blood T cell repertoires in COVID-19. Libraries were prepared by immunoSEQ multiplex PCR; TCRdb keeps only in-frame clonotypes and omits some of them. The data contain approximately 99,000 clones, about 90% of them singletons. The material sequenced was peripheral blood. The source of these receptors is a human donor in a cohort sampled during active COVID-19. Each CDR3 is given with its conserved first and last residue. D genes are given only for firm matches. A row's size may be missing; if present it is once, few, many or a size class.

d_call: TRBD1
clone_size: NA
j_call: TRBJ1-1
cdr3_length: 14
v_call: TRBV5-6
cdr3_aa: CASSKGQPRLKAFF
cdr3_nt: TGTGCCAGCAGCAAGGGACAGCCCCGCCTCAAAGCTTTCTTT

d_call: NA
clone_size: NA
j_call: TRBJ1-6
cdr3_length: 14
v_call: TRBV19
cdr3_aa: CASITAGSNSPLHF
cdr3_nt: TGTGCCAGTATAACCGCAGGATCTAATTCACCCCTCCACTTT

d_call: NA
clone_size: once
j_call: TRBJ1-2
cdr3_length: 13
v_call: TRBV9
cdr3_aa: CASSVAGAGGYTF
cdr3_nt: TGTGCCAGCAGCGTAGCTGGGGCTGGAGGCTACACCTTC

d_call: NA
clone_size: NA
j_call: TRBJ2-1
cdr3_length: 13
v_call: TRBV15
cdr3_aa: CATSRGDYNEQFF
cdr3_nt: TGTGCCACCAGCAGGGGAGATTACAATGAGCAGTTCTTC

d_call: NA
clone_size: NA
j_call: TRBJ2-7
cdr3_length: 14
v_call: TRBV27
cdr3_aa: CASSLGLPPYEQYF
cdr3_nt: TGTGCCAGCAGTCTAGGATTACCCCCCTACGAGCAGTACTTC

d_call: TRBD2
clone_size: NA
j_call: TRBJ2-7
cdr3_length: 17
v_call: TRBV27
cdr3_aa: CASSLRVASGPYYEQYF
cdr3_nt: TGTGCCAGCAGTTTAAGGGTAGCTAGCGGGCCTTACTACGAGCAGTACTTC

d_call: TRBD2
clone_size: NA
j_call: TRBJ2-5
cdr3_length: 14
v_call: TRBV7-2
cdr3_aa: CASRSIAGGETQYF
cdr3_nt: TGTGCCAGCAGATCTATAGCGGGAGGAGAGACCCAGTACTTC

d_call: TRBD1
clone_size: NA
j_call: TRBJ1-1
cdr3_length: 15
v_call: TRBV6-5
cdr3_aa: CASSLLPGTGGEAFF
cdr3_nt: TGTGCCAGCAGCCTCCTTCCCGGGACAGGGGGTGAAGCTTTCTTT

d_call: NA
clone_size: NA
j_call: TRBJ1-6
cdr3_length: 15
v_call: TRBV23-1
cdr3_aa: CASSQSESADSPLHF
cdr3_nt: TGCGCCAGCAGTCAATCAGAATCCGCAGATTCACCCCTCCACTTT

d_call: TRBD1
clone_size: NA
j_call: TRBJ2-7
cdr3_length: 16
v_call: TRBV28
cdr3_aa: CASSRFPGQGAHEQYF
cdr3_nt: TGTGCCAGCAGTCGCTTTCCGGGACAGGGGGCACACGAGCAGTACTTC

d_call: NA
clone_size: few
j_call: TRBJ1-2
cdr3_length: 14
v_call: TRBV2
cdr3_aa: CASSDTRGLTGYTF
cdr3_nt: TGTGCCAGCAGTGATACGCGGGGCCTGACCGGCTACACCTTC

d_call: TRBD1
clone_size: NA
j_call: TRBJ1-2
cdr3_length: 17
v_call: TRBV19
cdr3_aa: CASWDRGRPQANYGYTF
cdr3_nt: TGTGCCAGCTGGGACAGGGGGCGTCCCCAAGCTAACTATGGCTACACCTTC

d_call: NA
clone_size: NA
j_call: TRBJ2-3
cdr3_length: 15
v_call: TRBV9
cdr3_aa: CASSVAPRSTDTQYF
cdr3_nt: TGTGCCAGCAGCGTAGCCCCTAGAAGCACAGATACGCAGTATTTT

d_call: TRBD1
clone_size: NA
j_call: TRBJ1-2
cdr3_length: 13
v_call: TRBV14
cdr3_aa: CASSRDRAGGYTF
cdr3_nt: TGTGCCAGCAGTCGCGACAGGGCGGGGGGCTACACCTTC

d_call: NA
clone_size: NA
j_call: TRBJ2-2
cdr3_length: 14
v_call: TRBV5-1
cdr3_aa: CASSLEWETGELFF
cdr3_nt: TGCGCCAGCAGCTTGGAGTGGGAGACCGGGGAGCTGTTTTTT

d_call: TRBD2
clone_size: NA
j_call: TRBJ2-7
cdr3_length: 15
v_call: TRBV5-1
cdr3_aa: CASSQRLAQLSEQYF
cdr3_nt: TGCGCCAGCAGCCAACGACTAGCTCAACTCTCCGAGCAGTACTTC

d_call: NA
clone_size: NA
j_call: TRBJ1-1
cdr3_length: 13
v_call: TRBV5-4
cdr3_aa: CASSLTGNTEAFF
cdr3_nt: TGTGCCAGCAGCTTGACAGGTAACACTGAAGCTTTCTTT

d_call: TRBD2
clone_size: NA
j_call: TRBJ2-7
cdr3_length: 16
v_call: TRBV15
cdr3_aa: CATSHSGRARRNEQYF
cdr3_nt: TGTGCCACCAGCCATAGCGGGAGGGCCCGGAGAAACGAGCAGTACTTC

d_call: NA
clone_size: NA
j_call: TRBJ2-1
cdr3_length: 11
v_call: TRBV5-6
cdr3_aa: CASSLTGQAFF
cdr3_nt: TGTGCCAGCAGCTTGACAGGGCAGGCATTCTTC

d_call: TRBD1
clone_size: NA
j_call: TRBJ2-3
cdr3_length: 19
v_call: TRBV24-1
cdr3_aa: CATSPQLGQGGSWTDTQYF
cdr3_nt: TGTGCCACCAGTCCCCAACTGGGACAGGGTGGTAGTTGGACAGATACGCAGTATTTT

d_call: TRBD1
clone_size: NA
j_call: TRBJ2-1
cdr3_length: 13
v_call: TRBV10-3
cdr3_aa: CATAPPGGNEQFF
cdr3_nt: TGTGCCACAGCCCCCCCAGGGGGCAATGAGCAGTTCTTC

d_call: NA
clone_size: NA
j_call: TRBJ2-1
cdr3_length: 14
v_call: TRBV7-2
cdr3_aa: CASSPGSSYNEQFF
cdr3_nt: TGTGCCAGCAGCCCCGGGAGCTCCTACAATGAGCAGTTCTTC

d_call: TRBD2
clone_size: NA
j_call: TRBJ2-3
cdr3_length: 16
v_call: TRBV5-1
cdr3_aa: CASSLQTAGAVDTQYF
cdr3_nt: TGCGCCAGCAGCTTGCAGACAGCGGGAGCGGTAGATACGCAGTATTTT

d_call: TRBD1
clone_size: NA
j_call: TRBJ2-1
cdr3_length: 15
v_call: TRBV19
cdr3_aa: CASSPTSGGINEQFF
cdr3_nt: TGTGCCAGTAGTCCCACCTCAGGGGGCATAAATGAGCAGTTCTTC

d_call: NA
clone_size: NA
j_call: TRBJ1-4
cdr3_length: 18
v_call: TRBV28
cdr3_aa: CASSLLAGVDATNEKLFF
cdr3_nt: TGTGCCAGCAGTTTACTAGCAGGGGTCGATGCAACTAATGAAAAACTGTTTTTT

d_call: TRBD2
clone_size: NA
j_call: TRBJ2-7
cdr3_length: 14
v_call: TRBV25-1
cdr3_aa: CASSQGLADYEQYF
cdr3_nt: TGTGCCAGCAGTCAGGGACTAGCGGACTACGAGCAGTACTTC

d_call: NA
clone_size: NA
j_call: TRBJ2-2
cdr3_length: 14
v_call: TRBV7-6
cdr3_aa: CASSLLGGTGELFF
cdr3_nt: TGTGCCAGCAGCTTACTTGGAGGCACCGGGGAGCTGTTTTTT

d_call: NA
clone_size: NA
j_call: TRBJ2-5
cdr3_length: 12
v_call: TRBV10-3
cdr3_aa: CATNSFQETQYF
cdr3_nt: TGTGCCACCAACAGCTTCCAAGAGACCCAGTACTTC

d_call: NA
clone_size: NA
j_call: TRBJ2-5
cdr3_length: 16
v_call: TRBV10-3
cdr3_aa: CAISEFGRADQETQYF
cdr3_nt: TGTGCCATCAGTGAGTTCGGCAGGGCAGACCAAGAGACCCAGTACTTC

d_call: NA
clone_size: NA
j_call: TRBJ1-1
cdr3_length: 14
v_call: TRBV19
cdr3_aa: CASSVQEGWGEAFF
cdr3_nt: TGTGCCAGTAGTGTCCAGGAGGGCTGGGGTGAAGCTTTCTTT

d_call: NA
clone_size: few
j_call: TRBJ2-7
cdr3_length: 14
v_call: TRBV2
cdr3_aa: CASSSGTADYEQYF
cdr3_nt: TGTGCCAGCAGTTCCGGGACTGCTGACTACGAGCAGTACTTC

d_call: TRBD1
clone_size: NA
j_call: TRBJ2-2
cdr3_length: 13
v_call: TRBV29-1
cdr3_aa: CSDRDRNTGELFF
cdr3_nt: TGCAGCGACCGGGACAGAAACACCGGGGAGCTGTTTTTT

d_call: TRBD1
clone_size: NA
j_call: TRBJ2-7
cdr3_length: 13
v_call: TRBV6-6
cdr3_aa: CASRFRDRGEQYF
cdr3_nt: TGTGCCAGCAGGTTCCGGGACAGAGGGGAGCAGTACTTC

d_call: NA
clone_size: once
j_call: TRBJ2-3
cdr3_length: 16
v_call: TRBV13
cdr3_aa: CASRQTKGLFTDTQYF
cdr3_nt: TGTGCCAGCAGACAGACTAAGGGACTTTTCACAGATACGCAGTATTTT

d_call: TRBD1
clone_size: NA
j_call: TRBJ1-2
cdr3_length: 13
v_call: TRBV19
cdr3_aa: CASRDSPNYGYTF
cdr3_nt: TGTGCCAGTCGGGACAGCCCTAACTATGGCTACACCTTC

d_call: NA
clone_size: NA
j_call: TRBJ2-1
cdr3_length: 13
v_call: TRBV5-4
cdr3_aa: CASSLLALGEQFF
cdr3_nt: TGTGCCAGCAGCCTCCTAGCTCTCGGTGAGCAGTTCTTC

d_call: NA
clone_size: NA
j_call: TRBJ1-1
cdr3_length: 11
v_call: TRBV2
cdr3_aa: CASTENTEAFF
cdr3_nt: TGTGCCAGCACAGAGAACACTGAAGCTTTCTTT

d_call: NA
clone_size: NA
j_call: TRBJ2-7
cdr3_length: 15
v_call: TRBV10-1
cdr3_aa: CASSDAGLETYEQYF
cdr3_nt: TGCGCCAGCAGTGACGCGGGGTTAGAGACCTACGAGCAGTACTTC

d_call: TRBD2
clone_size: NA
j_call: TRBJ2-2
cdr3_length: 16
v_call: TRBV5-1
cdr3_aa: CASSLLAGGLTGELFF
cdr3_nt: TGCGCCAGCAGTTTACTAGCGGGAGGCCTCACCGGGGAGCTGTTTTTT

d_call: TRBD1
clone_size: NA
j_call: TRBJ1-2
cdr3_length: 15
v_call: TRBV6-5
cdr3_aa: CASRKGQGLSYGYTF
cdr3_nt: TGTGCCAGCAGGAAGGGACAGGGCCTATCCTATGGCTACACCTTC

d_call: TRBD2
clone_size: NA
j_call: TRBJ2-3
cdr3_length: 15
v_call: TRBV11-2
cdr3_aa: CASSSRRTSGDTQYF
cdr3_nt: TGTGCCAGCAGCTCTCGACGGACTAGCGGCGATACGCAGTATTTT

d_call: TRBD1
clone_size: NA
j_call: TRBJ1-2
cdr3_length: 16
v_call: TRBV5-6
cdr3_aa: CASSPELTGSNYGYTF
cdr3_nt: TGTGCCAGCAGCCCGGAACTGACAGGGTCGAACTATGGCTACACCTTC